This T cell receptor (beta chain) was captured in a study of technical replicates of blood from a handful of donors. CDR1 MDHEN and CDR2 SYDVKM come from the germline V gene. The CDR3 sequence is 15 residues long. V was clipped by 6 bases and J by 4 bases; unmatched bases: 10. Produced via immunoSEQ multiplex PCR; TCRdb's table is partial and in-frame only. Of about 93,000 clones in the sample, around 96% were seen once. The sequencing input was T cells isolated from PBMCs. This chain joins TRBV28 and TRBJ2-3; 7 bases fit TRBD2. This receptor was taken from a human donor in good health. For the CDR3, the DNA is TGTGCCAGCAGCCCGGGGGAGGGACGGGCAGATACGCAGTATTTT. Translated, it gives CASSPGEGRADTQYF.